The present entry profiles one T cell receptor beta chain with its context. Each CDR3 protein is one row after TCRdb ran MiXCR on the 5' RACE reads. The sample contains just over 60,000 distinct CDR3 sequences, about a tenth of which appear only once. This sample stems from a study of T-cell memory formation after mild COVID-19. V lost 6 bases and J lost 6, with 7 bases in between. The germline gives CDR1 SNHLY, CDR2 FYNNEI. CDR3 size: 11 residues. The rearrangement joins TRBV2 to TRBJ2-3, with a weak D call TRBD1 (5 bases). The sequenced sample consisted of PBMCs or a T cell subset sorted from them (not recorded which). The sequence came from a young man who had mild COVID-19 (a few samples of this study predate the infection). Cell type and time point are not known. The CDR3 is CASRGVDTQYF. The CDR3 DNA follows: TGTGCCAGCAGAGGGGTCGATACGCAGTATTTT. The variable domain in full, with the rest retrieved from reference TRBV2 and TRBJ2-3, is EPEVTQTPSHQVTQMGQEVILRCVPISNHLYFYWYRQILGQKVEFLVSFYNNEISEKSEIFDDQFSVERPDGSNFTLKIRSTKLEDSAMYFCASRGVDTQYFGPGTRLTVL.